The T cell receptor beta chain described here comes from a study of blood T cell repertoires in COVID-19. The assay was immunoSEQ multiplex PCR, and TCRdb's table has in-frame clones only and misses some. The sample gives approximately 240,000 clones, 75% to 90% of which show up once; about 6% is in the top ten. V dropped 1 base and J dropped 1 base, with 10 bases sitting between them. The length of the CDR3 is 16 residues. The germline gives CDR1 MGHRA, CDR2 YSYEKL. This clonotype was obtained from a woman aged 25 to 39 with acute COVID-19. The sequenced sample was PBMCs or T cells enriched from blood (not recorded which). The chain uses TRBV4-1 and TRBJ2-2; D is possibly TRBD1 (6 bases). This chain's CDR3 is CASSQAGTRNTGELFF. CDR3 nucleotide sequence: TGCGCCAGCAGCCAAGCCGGGACAAGGAACACCGGGGAGCTGTTTTTT.